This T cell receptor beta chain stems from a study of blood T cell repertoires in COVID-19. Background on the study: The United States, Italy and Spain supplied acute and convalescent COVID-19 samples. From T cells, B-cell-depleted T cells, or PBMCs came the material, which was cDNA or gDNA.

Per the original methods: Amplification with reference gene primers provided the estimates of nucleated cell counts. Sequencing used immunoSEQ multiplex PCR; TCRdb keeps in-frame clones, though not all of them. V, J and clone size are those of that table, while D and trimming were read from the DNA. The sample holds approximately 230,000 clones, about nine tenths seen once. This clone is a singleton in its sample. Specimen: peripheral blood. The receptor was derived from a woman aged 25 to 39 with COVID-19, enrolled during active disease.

Here the CDR3 DNA reads TGTGCCAGCAGTTCTCATGCGGAGCAGTACTTC. Amino acids: CASSSHAEQYF. The chain has TRBV12-3 or TRBV12-4 and TRBJ2-7, with D uncertain. V lost 4 bases and J lost 7, with 8 bases in between. The CDR3 is 11 amino acids.